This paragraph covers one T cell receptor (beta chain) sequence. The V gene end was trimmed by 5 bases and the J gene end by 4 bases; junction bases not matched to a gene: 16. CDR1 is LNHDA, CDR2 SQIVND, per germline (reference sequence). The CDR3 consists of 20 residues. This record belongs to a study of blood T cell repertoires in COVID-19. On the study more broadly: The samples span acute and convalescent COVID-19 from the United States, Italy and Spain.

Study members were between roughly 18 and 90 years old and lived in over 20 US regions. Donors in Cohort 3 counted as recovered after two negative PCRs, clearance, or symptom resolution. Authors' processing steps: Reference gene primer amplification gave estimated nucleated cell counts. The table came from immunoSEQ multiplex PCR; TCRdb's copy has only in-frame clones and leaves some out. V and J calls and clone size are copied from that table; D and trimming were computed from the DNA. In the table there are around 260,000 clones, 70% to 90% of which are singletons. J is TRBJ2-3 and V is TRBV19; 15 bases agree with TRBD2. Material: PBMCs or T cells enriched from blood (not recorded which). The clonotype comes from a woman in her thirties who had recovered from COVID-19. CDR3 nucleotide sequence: TGTGCCAGTAGTCCCCTTGGACTAGCGGGAGGGCCTTGGGGGGCAGATACGCAGTATTTT. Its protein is CASSPLGLAGGPWGADTQYF.